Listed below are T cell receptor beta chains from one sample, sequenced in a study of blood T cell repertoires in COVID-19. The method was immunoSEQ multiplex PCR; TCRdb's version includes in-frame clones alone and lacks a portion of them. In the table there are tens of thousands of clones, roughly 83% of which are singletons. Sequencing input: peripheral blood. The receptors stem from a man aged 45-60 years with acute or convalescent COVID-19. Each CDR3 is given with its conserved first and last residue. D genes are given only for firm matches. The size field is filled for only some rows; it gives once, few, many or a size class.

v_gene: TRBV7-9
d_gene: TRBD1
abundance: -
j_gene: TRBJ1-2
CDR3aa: CASSLGEGGASGYTF
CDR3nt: TGTGCCAGCAGCTTAGGGGAAGGGGGCGCGAGTGGCTACACCTTC

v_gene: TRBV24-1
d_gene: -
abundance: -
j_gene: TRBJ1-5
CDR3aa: CATSGGDLGPQHF
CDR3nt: TGTGCCACCAGTGGGGGGGATTTGGGACCCCAGCATTTT

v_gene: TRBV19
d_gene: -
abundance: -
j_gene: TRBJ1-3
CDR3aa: CATTLGLLSGNTIYF
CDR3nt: TGTGCCACCACCCTGGGACTCCTCTCTGGAAACACCATATATTTT

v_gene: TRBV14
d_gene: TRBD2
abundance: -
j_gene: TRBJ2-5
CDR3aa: CASSQGASGRQETQYF
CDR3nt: TGTGCCAGCAGCCAAGGGGCGAGCGGGAGACAAGAGACCCAGTACTTC

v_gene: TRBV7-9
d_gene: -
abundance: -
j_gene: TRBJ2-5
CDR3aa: CASNLRTNQETQYF
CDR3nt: TGTGCCAGCAACTTGAGGACTAATCAAGAGACCCAGTACTTC

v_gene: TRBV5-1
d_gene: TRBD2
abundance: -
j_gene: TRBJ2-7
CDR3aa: CASSSGLAGVEQYF
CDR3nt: TGCGCCAGCAGCTCGGGACTAGCGGGAGTCGAGCAGTACTTC

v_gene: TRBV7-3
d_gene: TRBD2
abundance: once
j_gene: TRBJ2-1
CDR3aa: CASSLIAGGQNEQFF
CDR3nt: TGTGCCAGCAGCTTAATAGCGGGGGGCCAGAATGAGCAGTTCTTC

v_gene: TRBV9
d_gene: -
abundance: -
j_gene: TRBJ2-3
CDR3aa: CASSVISTDTQYF
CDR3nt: TGTGCCAGCAGCGTCATCAGCACAGATACGCAGTATTTT

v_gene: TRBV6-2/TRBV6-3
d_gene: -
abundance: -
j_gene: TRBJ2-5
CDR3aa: CASSFPGEQETQYF
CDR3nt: TGTGCCAGCAGCTTTCCAGGGGAGCAAGAGACCCAGTACTTC

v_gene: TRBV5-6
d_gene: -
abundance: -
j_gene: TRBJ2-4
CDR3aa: CASSFSLQNIQYF
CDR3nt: TGTGCCAGCAGCTTTTCGCTACAAAACATTCAGTACTTC

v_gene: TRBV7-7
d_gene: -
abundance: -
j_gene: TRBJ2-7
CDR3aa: CASSYEGEGEQYF
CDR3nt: TGTGCTAGCAGCTATGAGGGGGAGGGCGAGCAGTACTTC

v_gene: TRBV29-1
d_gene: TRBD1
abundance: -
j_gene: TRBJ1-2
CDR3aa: CSAPTGDGYTF
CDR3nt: TGCAGCGCCCCGACAGGGGACGGCTACACCTTC

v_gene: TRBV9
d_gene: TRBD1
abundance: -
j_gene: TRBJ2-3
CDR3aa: CASSVVPGQGATDTQYF
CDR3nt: TGTGCCAGCAGCGTAGTCCCGGGGCAGGGGGCAACAGATACGCAGTATTTT

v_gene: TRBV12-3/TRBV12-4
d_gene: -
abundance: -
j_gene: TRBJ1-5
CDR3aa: CASRGTANQPQHF
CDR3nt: TGTGCCAGCCGGGGAACAGCAAATCAGCCCCAGCATTTT

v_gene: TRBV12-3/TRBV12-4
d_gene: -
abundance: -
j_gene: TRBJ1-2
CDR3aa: CASSLGGLGYTF
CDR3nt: TGTGCCAGCAGTTTGGGGGGGCTCGGCTACACCTTC

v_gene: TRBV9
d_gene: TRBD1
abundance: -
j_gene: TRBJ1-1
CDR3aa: CASSVGDRNTEAFF
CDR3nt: TGTGCCAGCAGCGTAGGGGACAGGAACACTGAAGCTTTCTTT

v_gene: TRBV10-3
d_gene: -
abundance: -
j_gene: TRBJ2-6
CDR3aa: CAISGQASSGANVLTF
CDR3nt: TGTGCCATCAGTGGACAGGCCAGCTCTGGGGCCAACGTCCTGACTTTC

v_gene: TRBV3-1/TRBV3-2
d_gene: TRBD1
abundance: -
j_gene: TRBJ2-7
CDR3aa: CASSLPGQGYEQYF
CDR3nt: TGTGCCAGCAGCCTACCGGGACAGGGTTACGAGCAGTACTTC

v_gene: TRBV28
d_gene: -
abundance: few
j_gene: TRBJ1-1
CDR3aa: CASSLFGRASDTEAFF
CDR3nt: TGTGCCAGCAGTTTATTTGGGAGGGCGTCGGACACTGAAGCTTTCTTT

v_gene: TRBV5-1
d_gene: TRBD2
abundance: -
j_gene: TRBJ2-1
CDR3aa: CASSLGSGGAISYNEQFF
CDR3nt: TGCGCCAGCAGCTTGGGTAGCGGGGGGGCCATCTCCTACAATGAGCAGTTCTTC

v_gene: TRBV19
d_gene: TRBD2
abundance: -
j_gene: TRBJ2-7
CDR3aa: CASSILAGEGAYEQYF
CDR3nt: TGTGCCAGTAGTATACTAGCGGGAGAGGGGGCCTACGAGCAGTACTTC

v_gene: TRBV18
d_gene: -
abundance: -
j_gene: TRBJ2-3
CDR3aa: CASSPVGGGSTDTQYF
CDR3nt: TGTGCCAGCTCACCCGTAGGGGGGGGATCCACAGATACGCAGTATTTT

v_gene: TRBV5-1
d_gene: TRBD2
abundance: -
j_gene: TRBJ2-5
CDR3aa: CASSLVLAGVRETQYF
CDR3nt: TGCGCCAGCAGCTTGGTGCTAGCGGGAGTTCGAGAGACCCAGTACTTC

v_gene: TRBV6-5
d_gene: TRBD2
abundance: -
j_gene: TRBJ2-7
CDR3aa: CASSYGAGGNYEQYF
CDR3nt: TGTGCCAGCAGTTACGGAGCGGGAGGCAACTACGAGCAGTACTTC